These T cell receptor beta chains were read from a single sample in a study of CD8+ T cells in alopecia areata. The method was immunoSEQ multiplex PCR; TCRdb's version includes in-frame clones alone and lacks a portion of them. The table has 90,000 to 120,000 clones, about 83% seen once. The sequencing used CD8+ T cells sorted from blood, collected at week 24, from a patient treated with tofacitinib. All receptors derive from a human donor with alopecia areata. Both conserved end residues are trimmed from each CDR3. Size tells how often a clone was seen (once, few, many) or the class of an expanded clone, and some rows leave it out.

j_gene	abundance	v_gene	CDR3aa
TRBJ2-3	.	TRBV29-1	SVEEARAGSTDTQY
TRBJ2-6	.	TRBV19	ASSPIGANVLT
TRBJ2-3	once	TRBV7-9	ASRAEGYTDTQY
TRBJ2-5	.	TRBV2	ASTDSGGYQETQH
TRBJ2-7	.	TRBV6-5	ASSYSEGGYEQY
TRBJ2-2	.	TRBV11-1	ASSFPRKVNTGELF
TRBJ2-4	.	TRBV2	ASSDGGLAKNIQY
TRBJ2-7	.	TRBV29-1	SVVEGAYEQY
TRBJ2-1	.	TRBV19	ASKDGTIYNEQF
TRBJ2-1	.	TRBV29-1	SVDGTTPYNEQF
TRBJ2-7	.	TRBV29-1	SVEDYGGSEQY
TRBJ2-7	.	TRBV11-3	ASSEGTGGEQY
TRBJ2-2	.	TRBV7-9	CPGGDTGELF
TRBJ1-5	.	TRBV29-1	SVSGTGQPQH
TRBJ2-7	.	TRBV4-3	ASSQDSLAGGEEQY
TRBJ2-4	.	TRBV29-1	SVEASSMDIQY
TRBJ2-5	.	TRBV7-9	ASSFPGVIQETQY
TRBJ1-2	medium-sized	TRBV19	ASKPSGPYGYT
TRBJ2-1	.	TRBV6-6	ASTHTSLGGDEQF
TRBJ2-1	.	TRBV29-1	SVEEGIRTVNNFYNEQF
TRBJ1-2	.	TRBV14	ASSQDWRPDRDYGYT
TRBJ2-5	.	TRBV2	ASSSRKQVSQETQY